These T cell receptor beta chains were read from a single sample in a study of T cells in Graves' hyperthyroidism and ophthalmopathy. TCRdb reprocessed the multiplex PCR reads via MiXCR and lists one record per CDR3 protein. The repertoire includes around 400,000 distinct CDR3 sequences, around 14% of them detected once, and 25% to 35% sits in the top ten. The sample taken for sequencing was blood. These receptors were collected from a woman younger than 30 with Graves' hyperthyroidism that later progressed to Graves' ophthalmopathy. Each CDR3 is given with its conserved first and last residue. D genes are given only for firm matches. Size values are once, few and many counts, or a class for expanded clones, and some rows have none.

V gene	D gene	clone size	J gene	CDR3 protein	CDR3 DNA
TRBV3-1	.	few	TRBJ2-5	CASSQDPGRETQYF	TGTGCCAGCAGCCAAGATCCCGGGAGAGAGACCCAGTACTTC
TRBV4-2	.	.	TRBJ1-5	CASSQNRWGTQPQHF	TGTGCCAGCAGCCAAAACAGGTGGGGCACTCAGCCCCAGCATTTT
TRBV19	TRBD2	.	TRBJ2-1	CASSHPSGRNYNEQFF	TGTGCCAGTAGTCACCCTAGCGGGAGGAACTACAATGAGCAGTTCTTC
TRBV20-1	.	many	TRBJ2-5	CSARDLWRGAETQYF	TGCAGTGCTAGAGATCTATGGAGGGGTGCCGAGACCCAGTACTTC
TRBV3-2	.	many	TRBJ2-1	CASSQDPHSGRRNNEQFF	TGTGCCAGCAGCCAAGATCCCCATAGCGGGAGAAGGAACAATGAGCAGTTCTTC
TRBV15	TRBD1	many	TRBJ2-2	CATSRDRTGGLGELFF	TGTGCCACCAGCAGAGACAGGACAGGGGGCCTAGGGGAGCTGTTTTTT
TRBV28	.	many	TRBJ2-5	CASSVRQETQYF	TGTGCCAGCAGTGTAAGACAAGAGACCCAGTACTTC
TRBV15	TRBD2	.	TRBJ2-1	CATSRRTSGTYNEQFF	TGTGCCACCAGCAGAAGGACTAGCGGGACCTACAATGAGCAGTTCTTC
TRBV2	.	many	TRBJ2-7	CASRVEVMASSYEQYF	TGTGCCAGCAGGGTCGAGGTTATGGCGAGCTCCTACGAGCAGTACTTC
TRBV29-1	TRBD2	.	TRBJ2-1	CSVEDLGSGRANGQFF	TGCAGCGTTGAAGATCTTGGGAGCGGGAGGGCCAATGGGCAGTTCTTC
TRBV20-1	TRBD1	few	TRBJ2-2	CSAPPRRGMGELFF	TGCAGTGCCCCCCCCCGCAGGGGGATGGGGGAGCTGTTTTTT
TRBV11-2	.	many	TRBJ2-7	CASSLSSASSYEQYF	TGTGCCAGCAGCTTATCTAGCGCGAGCTCCTACGAGCAGTACTTC
TRBV7-7	TRBD2	many	TRBJ2-5	CASSGELAEQETQYF	TGTGCTAGCAGCGGGGAACTAGCGGAGCAAGAGACCCAGTACTTC
TRBV5-1	.	.	TRBJ2-3	CASTSGTNTDTQYF	TGCGCCAGCACCTCCGGGACCAACACAGATACGCAGTATTTT
TRBV6-1	.	few	TRBJ2-7	CASSNHREQYF	TGTGCCAGCAGTAATCACAGGGAGCAGTACTTC
TRBV20-1	TRBD1	many	TRBJ2-1	CSARDWGQAYNEQFF	TGCAGTGCTAGAGATTGGGGACAGGCCTACAATGAGCAGTTCTTC
TRBV2	.	many	TRBJ1-5	CASSEFGPDQPQHF	TGTGCCAGCAGTGAGTTTGGGCCTGATCAGCCCCAGCATTTT
TRBV6-1	.	many	TRBJ2-5	CASSPRRADGMTPQETQYF	TGTGCCAGCAGCCCCCGGAGGGCGGATGGGATGACCCCCCAAGAGACCCAGTACTTC
TRBV20-1	.	many	TRBJ2-5	CSALYLARETQYF	TGCAGTGCTCTTTACCTAGCGAGGGAGACCCAGTACTTC
TRBV3-1	.	many	TRBJ2-1	CASSQGLEVYSQFF	TGTGCCAGCAGCCAAGGACTAGAGGTATACTCTCAGTTCTTC
TRBV6-1	.	few	TRBJ2-1	CASSARAYNEQFF	TGTGCCAGCAGTGCCCGGGCCTACAATGAGCAGTTCTTC
TRBV20-1	TRBD2	many	TRBJ2-1	CSAPRLAGAEQFF	TGCAGTGCCCCCCGACTAGCGGGGGCCGAGCAGTTCTTC